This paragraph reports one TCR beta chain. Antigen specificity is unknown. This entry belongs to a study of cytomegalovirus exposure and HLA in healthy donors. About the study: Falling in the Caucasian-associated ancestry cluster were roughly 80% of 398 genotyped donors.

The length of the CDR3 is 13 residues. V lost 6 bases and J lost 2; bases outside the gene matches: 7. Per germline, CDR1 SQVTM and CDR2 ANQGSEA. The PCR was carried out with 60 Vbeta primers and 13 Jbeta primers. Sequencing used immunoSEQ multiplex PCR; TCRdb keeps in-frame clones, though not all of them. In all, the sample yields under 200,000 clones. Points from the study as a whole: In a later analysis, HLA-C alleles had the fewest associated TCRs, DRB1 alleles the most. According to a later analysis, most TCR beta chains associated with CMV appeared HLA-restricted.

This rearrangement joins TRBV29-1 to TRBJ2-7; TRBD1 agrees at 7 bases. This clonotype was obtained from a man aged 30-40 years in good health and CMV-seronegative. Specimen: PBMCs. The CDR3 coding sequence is TGCAGCGTGCTGGGACAGCAGACCTACGAGCAGTACTTC. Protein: CSVLGQQTYEQYF.